One TCR beta chain is described in this entry. Method: immunoSEQ multiplex PCR; TCRdb's copy keeps in-frame clones and lacks some. Among 200,000 or so clones listed, about four fifths were seen once. The data are from a study of blood T cell repertoires in COVID-19. The wider study: The cDNA or gDNA used as material had been derived from T cells, B-cell-depleted T cells, or PBMCs.

The V and J ends lost 7 bases and 1 base, in that order; junction bases with no gene match: 7. The germline CDR1 and CDR2 sequences are LNHDA and SQIVND (reference sequence). CDR3 length equals 14 residues. The TCR comes from a woman aged 60 to 75 with acute or convalescent COVID-19. The chain couples TRBV19 to TRBJ2-7; 7 bases fit TRBD2. The sequenced sample was peripheral blood. The CDR3 loop is CASKEGAGSYEQYF. The CDR3 region has the DNA TGTGCCAGTAAAGAGGGAGCGGGATCCTACGAGCAGTACTTC.